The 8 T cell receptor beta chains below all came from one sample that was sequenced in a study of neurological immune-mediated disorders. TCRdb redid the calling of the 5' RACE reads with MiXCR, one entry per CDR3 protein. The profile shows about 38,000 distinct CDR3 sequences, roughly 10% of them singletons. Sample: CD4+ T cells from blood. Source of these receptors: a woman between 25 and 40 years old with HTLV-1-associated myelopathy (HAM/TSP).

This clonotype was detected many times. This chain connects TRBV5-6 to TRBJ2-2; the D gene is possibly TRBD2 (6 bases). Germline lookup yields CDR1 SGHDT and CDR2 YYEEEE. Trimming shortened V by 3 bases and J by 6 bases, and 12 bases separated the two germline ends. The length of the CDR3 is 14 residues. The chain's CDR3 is CASSYVLASGELFF. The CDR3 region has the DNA TGTGCCAGCAGCTACGTACTAGCATCCGGGGAGCTGTTTTTT.

CDR3 sequence (DNA): TGTGCCAGCAGTTCACTCGGACAGGGAGGAGGAGCTTTCTTT. Its protein product is CASSSLGQGGGAFF. V and J are TRBV12-3 or TRBV12-4 and TRBJ1-1; 8 nucleotides line up with TRBD1. The CDR3 length is 14 residues. The V gene end was trimmed by 4 bases and the J gene end by 10 bases; junction bases not matched to a gene: 11.

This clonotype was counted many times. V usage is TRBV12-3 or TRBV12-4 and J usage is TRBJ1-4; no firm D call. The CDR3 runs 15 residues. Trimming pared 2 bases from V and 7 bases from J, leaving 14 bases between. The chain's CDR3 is CASSLKSGGSEKLFF. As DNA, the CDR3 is TGTGCCAGCAGTTTAAAGTCGGGAGGGAGTGAAAAACTGTTTTTT.

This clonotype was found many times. This chain's CDR3 is CASSPRGTEQFF. The DNA for the CDR3 is TGTGCCAGCAGTCCTCGGGGGACTGAGCAGTTCTTC. The rearrangement joins TRBV12-3 or TRBV12-4 to TRBJ2-1; D might be TRBD2 (6 bases). Trimming left V 5 bases short and J 9 bases short, with 11 bases between. This CDR3 has 12 residues.

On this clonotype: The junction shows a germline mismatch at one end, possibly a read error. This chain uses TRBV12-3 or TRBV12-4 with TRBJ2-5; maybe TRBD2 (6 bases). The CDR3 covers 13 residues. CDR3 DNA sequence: TGTGCCAGCAGTCTGGCGGGGCCAGGGACCCAGTCCTTC. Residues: CASSLAGPGTQSF.

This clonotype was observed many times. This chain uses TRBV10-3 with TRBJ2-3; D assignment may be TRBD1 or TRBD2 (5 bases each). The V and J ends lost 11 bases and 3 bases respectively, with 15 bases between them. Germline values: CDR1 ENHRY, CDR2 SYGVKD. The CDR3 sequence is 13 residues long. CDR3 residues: CASQRGETDTQYF. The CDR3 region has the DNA TGTGCCTCCCAAAGGGGAGAGACAGATACGCAGTATTTT.

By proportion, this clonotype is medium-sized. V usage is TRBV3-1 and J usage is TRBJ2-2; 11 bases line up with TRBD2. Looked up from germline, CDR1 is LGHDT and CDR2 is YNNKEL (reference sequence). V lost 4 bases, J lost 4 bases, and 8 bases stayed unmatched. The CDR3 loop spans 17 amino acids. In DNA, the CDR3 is TGTGCCAGCAGCCGTACCGGGACTAGCGGTACCACCGGGGAGCTGTTTTTT. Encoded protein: CASSRTGTSGTTGELFF. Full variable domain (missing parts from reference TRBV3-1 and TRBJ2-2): DTAVSQTPKYLVTQMGNDKSIKCEQNLGHDTMYWYKQDSKKFLKIMFSYNNKELIINETVPNRFSPKSPDKAHLNLHINSLELGDSAVYFCASSRTGTSGTTGELFFGEGSRLTVL.

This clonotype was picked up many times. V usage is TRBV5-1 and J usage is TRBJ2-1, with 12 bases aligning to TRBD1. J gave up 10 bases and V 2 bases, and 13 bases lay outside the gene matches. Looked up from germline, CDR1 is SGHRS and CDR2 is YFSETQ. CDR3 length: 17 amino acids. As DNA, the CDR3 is TGCGCCAGCAGCTTAAAACCCCCGGGACAGGGGGCAGAAGAGCAGTTCTTC. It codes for CASSLKPPGQGAEEQFF.